Following are 28 T cell receptor beta chains from one sample sequenced in a study of neurological immune-mediated disorders. TCRdb itself ran the 5' RACE reads through MiXCR, one entry per CDR3 protein. The sample includes 65,000 to 85,000 distinct CDR3 sequences, 3.2% seen only once; the top ten take less than 5.5%. The sequenced sample consisted of PBMCs. The receptors stem from a woman between 50 and 59 years old with multiple sclerosis.

Ten or more counts support this clonotype. This chain joins TRBV6-6 and TRBJ2-5; D gene ambiguous. There are 13 residues in the CDR3. V lost 4 bases to trimming and J lost 3 bases, with 9 bases between them. Germline V gene sequence: CDR1 MNHNY, CDR2 SVGAGI (reference sequence). In DNA form, the CDR3 reads TGTGCCAGCAGTTCGCAGGATAAAGAGACCCAGTACTTC. Protein: CASSSQDKETQYF.

By sample share, this clonotype is medium-sized (0.01 to 0.1%). The chain employs TRBV20-1 and TRBJ2-3, with TRBD2 matching 12 bases. The CDR3 sequence is 13 residues long. With V trimmed by 4 bases and J by 4 bases, 0 bases remained unmatched. Germline CDR1 and CDR2: DFQATT and SNEGSKA (reference sequence). CDR3 protein: CSATSGGADTQYF. Here the CDR3 DNA reads TGCAGTGCTACTAGCGGGGGGGCAGATACGCAGTATTTT.

The chain carries TRBV5-1 and TRBJ1-1; 7 positions agree with TRBD1. The J segment lost 3 bases and the V segment lost 4 bases, leaving 6 bases of the junction unmatched. The CDR3 covers 14 residues. Germline V gene data show CDR1 as SGHRS and CDR2 as YFSETQ. DNA for the CDR3: TGCGCCAGCAGCACGAAGACAGGGCACACTGAAGCTTTCTTT. Protein: CASSTKTGHTEAFF.

This clonotype was recorded at least ten times. The chain carries TRBV5-6 and TRBJ2-1; 13 positions agree with TRBD2. This CDR3 contains 15 residues. The J segment lost 9 bases and the V segment lost 4 bases, leaving 7 bases of the junction unmatched. Looked up from germline, CDR1 is SGHDT and CDR2 is YYEEEE. CDR3 protein: CASSATSGGAGEQFF. DNA of the CDR3: TGTGCCAGCAGCGCAACTAGCGGGGGGGCCGGTGAGCAGTTCTTC.

In this sample, this clonotype turned up many times. This chain connects TRBV5-1 to TRBJ1-2; 8 nucleotides match TRBD1. This CDR3 region has 15 residues. Germline V gene data show CDR1 as SGHRS and CDR2 as YFSETQ. After removal of 1 base from V and 1 base from J, the junction contained 3 bases not matched to a gene. Here the CDR3 DNA reads TGCGCCAGCAGCTTGACAGGGGGTTTTAACTATGGCTACACCTTC. Translation gives CASSLTGGFNYGYTF.

This clonotype was seen many times. This rearrangement joins TRBV29-1 to TRBJ2-6; maybe TRBD1 (6 bases). This CDR3 is built from 13 residues. With 6 bases removed from V and 4 bases from J, the gap between germline ends came to 10 bases. The germline V gene has CDR1 SQVTM and CDR2 ANQGSEA. CDR3 nucleotide sequence: TGCAGCGTAACAGGGTCAGGGGCCAACGTCCTGACTTTC. This sequence encodes CSVTGSGANVLTF.

This clonotype was seen repeatedly, ten times or more. The rearrangement joins TRBV12-3 or TRBV12-4 to TRBJ1-5; 7 positions agree with TRBD1. This CDR3 contains 14 residues. With 6 bases clipped from V and 7 bases from J, the junction kept 9 bases outside the gene matches. In DNA, the CDR3 is TGTGCCAGCAGACCCGGGACAGAGGACCAGCCCCAGCATTTT. This translates into CASRPGTEDQPQHF.

This clonotype appeared many times. The CDR3 protein is CASSPSGVSHEQYF. In DNA form, the CDR3 reads TGTGCCAGCAGCCCATCAGGGGTATCCCACGAGCAGTACTTC. The rearrangement joins TRBV7-9 to TRBJ2-7; possibly TRBD1 for D (6 bases). The CDR3 has 14 residues. Trimming shortened V by 5 bases and J by 5 bases, and 16 bases separated the two germline ends. Germline CDR1 is SEHNR and CDR2 is FQNEAQ (reference sequence).

This clonotype came up many times. V is TRBV6-5 and J is TRBJ2-3; 9 positions agree with TRBD1. V dropped 6 bases and J dropped 4; count of bases not matched to a gene: 5. CDR3 length equals 14 residues. The germline gives CDR1 MNHEY, CDR2 SVGAGI. This CDR3 is CASSGDRAADTQYF. The DNA for the CDR3 is TGTGCCAGCAGCGGGGACAGGGCGGCAGATACGCAGTATTTT.

This clonotype was seen repeatedly, ten times or more. V and J are TRBV6-2 or TRBV6-3 and TRBJ1-6, with D perhaps matching TRBD1 (6 bases). The CDR3 has 16 residues. CDR1 and CDR2 from the germline V gene are MNHEY and SVGEGT. Trimming took off 6 bases at V and 6 bases at J, with 18 bases between the two ends. CDR3: CASSHTPGQTNSPLHF. CDR3 in DNA: TGTGCCAGCAGCCATACACCCGGACAGACTAATTCACCCCTCCACTTT.

This clonotype was observed many times. V is TRBV6-5 and J is TRBJ2-3; 11 positions match TRBD2. The germline CDR1 and CDR2 sequences are MNHEY and SVGAGI. The CDR3 has 14 residues. V trimming: 7 bases; J trimming: 6 bases; junction bases outside the gene matches: 6. The CDR3 spells CASKIAGGQDTQYF. The DNA of the CDR3 is TGTGCCAGCAAGATAGCGGGGGGGCAGGATACGCAGTATTTT.

This clonotype was counted many times. V usage is TRBV6-5 and J usage is TRBJ1-2; D uncertain. Looked up from germline, CDR1 is MNHEY and CDR2 is SVGAGI. The CDR3 has 12 residues. Trimming took 6 bases from V and 7 from J, leaving 12 bases between them. CDR3 sequence reads: CASREGARGYTF. CDR3 bases: TGTGCCAGCAGGGAGGGTGCTCGTGGCTACACCTTC.

This clonotype appeared many times. The chain carries TRBV5-6 and TRBJ2-1; D call uncertain. V was cut by 2 bases and J by 8 bases, with 11 bases left in between. This CDR3 comprises 13 residues. Germline loops: CDR1 SGHDT, CDR2 YYEEEE. The DNA for the CDR3 is TGTGCCAGCAGCTTACCGGTAGAGGATGAGCAGTTCTTC. Translating it yields CASSLPVEDEQFF.

This clonotype was seen repeatedly, ten times or more. The chain is built from TRBV20-1 and TRBJ1-1; TRBD1 matches 8 bases. J gave up 3 bases and V 5 bases, and 8 bases lay outside the gene matches. Germline V gene lookup returns CDR1 DFQATT and CDR2 SNEGSKA (reference sequence). This CDR3 has 14 residues. Here the CDR3 DNA reads TGCAGTGCTGATCGACAGGGGCGGGACACTGAAGCTTTCTTT. This codes for CSADRQGRDTEAFF.

This clonotype was seen repeatedly, ten times or more. J is TRBJ2-1 and V is TRBV7-2, with TRBD2 matching 10 bases. The CDR3 is made up of 15 amino acids. Germline CDR1 SGHTA, CDR2 FQGNSA. V lost 2 bases to trimming and J lost 6 bases; unmatched junction nucleotides: 4. CDR3: CASSLLAGAVNEQFF. The CDR3 nucleotides read TGTGCCAGCAGCTTACTAGCGGGAGCTGTCAATGAGCAGTTCTTC.

This clonotype was observed many times. This chain connects TRBV20-1 to TRBJ2-7; 8 positions match TRBD1. Per the germline V gene, CDR1 is DFQATT and CDR2 is SNEGSKA (reference sequence). The V segment lost 6 bases and the J segment 4 bases; nucleotides outside the gene matches: 11. CDR3 length equals 14 residues. Here the CDR3 DNA reads TGCAGTGCGAATAGTCAGGGGGCAGGGTACGAGCAGTACGTC. It yields the protein CSANSQGAGYEQYV.

This clonotype was seen ten or more times. The CDR3 here is CASSLQVAGRSSTDTQYF. In DNA form, the CDR3 reads TGCGCCAGCAGCTTGCAAGTAGCGGGAAGATCTAGCACAGATACGCAGTATTTT. The chain uses TRBV5-1 and TRBJ2-3; 8 bases match TRBD2. This CDR3 is 18 amino acids long. CDR1 and CDR2 from the germline V gene are SGHRS and YFSETQ. V shed 1 base and J 0 bases; nucleotides not matched to a gene: 10.

This clonotype was counted ten times or more. V and J are TRBV20-1 and TRBJ2-2; 9 bases agree with TRBD2. The germline V gene encodes CDR1 DFQATT and CDR2 SNEGSKA (reference sequence). Germline trimming cut 5 bases from V and 3 bases from J; bases unmatched to any gene: 1. The CDR3 has 13 amino acids. DNA for the CDR3: TGCAGTGCTGAGCGGGGGGACACCGGGGAGCTGTTTTTT. It yields the protein CSAERGDTGELFF.

This clonotype has a count of ten or more. The gene calls are TRBV29-1 and TRBJ2-5; D is unclear. The CDR3 has 12 residues. The V and J ends lost 5 bases and 3 bases respectively, with 10 bases between them. The germline CDR1 and CDR2 sequences are SQVTM and ANQGSEA. CDR3: CSVQQWEETQYF. CDR3 nucleotide sequence: TGCAGCGTTCAGCAGTGGGAAGAGACCCAGTACTTC.

This clonotype was counted at least ten times. This chain links TRBV5-6 with TRBJ1-2, with 7 bases identical to TRBD1. With V trimmed by 1 base and J by 1 base, 10 bases remained unmatched. The germline gives CDR1 SGHDT, CDR2 YYEEEE. The CDR3 consists of 17 residues. In DNA, the CDR3 is TGTGCCAGCAGCTTGCGGGACAGCGCAACTATTAACTATGGCTACACCTTC. Its translation is CASSLRDSATINYGYTF.

This clonotype turned up a few times. A single base separates this from a much larger clone, so it may be a read error. This chain joins TRBV5-1 and TRBJ1-5; 7 bases are shared with TRBD1. The CDR3 runs to 13 residues. Germline assignment: CDR1 SGHRS and CDR2 YFSETQ. The CDR3: CASSWDSNQPQNF. The CDR3 nucleotides read TGCGCCAGCAGCTGGGACAGTAATCAGCCCCAGAATTTT.

This clonotype has ten or more counts. The genes are TRBV5-5 and TRBJ2-5; TRBD1 matches 8 bases. Looked up from germline, CDR1 is SGHKS and CDR2 is YYEKEE (reference sequence). J gave up 1 base and V 4 bases, and 9 bases lay outside the gene matches. The CDR3 has 16 residues. The CDR3 sequence is CASSTRTGTPQETQYF. The CDR3 bases are TGTGCCAGCAGCACCCGGACAGGGACACCCCAAGAGACCCAGTACTTC.

In its sample, this clonotype was seen many times. The rearrangement links TRBV6-5 to TRBJ2-3; D is possibly TRBD2 (5 bases). From germline, CDR1 is MNHEY and CDR2 SVGAGI. V lost 2 bases and J lost 1, with 10 bases in between. This CDR3 has 15 residues. This CDR3 is CASSYLSAGTDTQYF. The CDR3 DNA reads TGTGCCAGCAGTTACCTTAGCGCCGGCACAGATACGCAGTATTTT.

The sample holds many counts of this clonotype. V and J are TRBV20-1 and TRBJ2-5; 13 nucleotides align to TRBD2. Germline-derived CDR1 and CDR2 are DFQATT and SNEGSKA (reference sequence). V dropped 6 bases and J dropped 2; count of bases not matched to a gene: 6. The CDR3 covers 15 residues. DNA for the CDR3: TGCAGTGCCACCCAGACTAGCGGGGGGCAAGAGACCCAGTACTTC. Its translation is CSATQTSGGQETQYF.

This clonotype has at least ten counts. This chain connects TRBV29-1 to TRBJ1-1, with 11 bases aligning to TRBD1. Germline V gives CDR1 SQVTM, CDR2 ANQGSEA. The trim removed 7 bases at V and 3 bases at J, leaving 1 base unmatched. The CDR3 spans 12 residues. Here the CDR3 DNA reads TGCAGCGGGGGACAGGGGGACACTGAAGCTTTCTTT. Its protein is CSGGQGDTEAFF.

This clonotype was counted ten times or more. The genes are TRBV7-9 and TRBJ1-2, with TRBD1 matching over 10 bases. There are 16 residues in the CDR3. The germline CDR1 and CDR2 sequences are SEHNR and FQNEAQ (reference sequence). Trimming at V came to 5 bases and at J to 7 bases, leaving 13 bases not matched to a gene. The CDR3 protein is CASSAQLPGTGAGYTF. CDR3 coding DNA: TGTGCCAGCAGCGCCCAACTTCCCGGGACAGGGGCTGGCTACACCTTC.

This clonotype was observed many times. The rearrangement joins TRBV20-1 to TRBJ2-2; no firm D call. V shed 6 bases and J shed 0 bases, with 17 bases lying between them. The CDR3 has 16 amino acids. Germline CDR1 reads DFQATT; CDR2 reads SNEGSKA (reference sequence). CDR3 sequence (DNA): TGCAGTGCCCCTACCCCGCAGAGCGCGAACACCGGGGAGCTGTTTTTT. Encoded protein: CSAPTPQSANTGELFF.

This clonotype has a count of ten or more. The chain recombines TRBV10-3 with TRBJ2-7; D may be TRBD2 (6 bases). The CDR3 consists of 13 residues. The ends were cut back, 8 bases at V and 0 bases at J, with 11 bases in the middle. Per germline, CDR1 ENHRY and CDR2 SYGVKD. The CDR3 spells CAISYGSSYEQYF. Written as DNA, the CDR3 is TGTGCCATCTCCTACGGGAGCTCCTACGAGCAGTACTTC.